These 18 T cell receptor beta chains originate from one sample sequenced in a study of vaccination and CD4 T cells after COVID-19. Antigens for these TCRs are unknown. The treatment is: roughly 10-day PBMC culture with coronavirus spike peptide pools or control peptides (ViraFEST assay). One should note that the unexposed donor's CD4+ T cells were collected before the COVID-19 pandemic (2011-2018). An Oncomine TCR Beta short-read assay was used to sequence the DNA from cultured CD4+ T cells. It was from cultured CD4+ T cells that genomic DNA was extracted. TCRdb analysed the PCR reads with MiXCR anew, one entry per CDR3 protein. The profile shows about 9,400 distinct CDR3 sequences, around 29% of them singletons. The material sequenced was CD4+ T cells from blood, cultured in vitro. The receptors come from a human donor in good health.

The chain recombines TRBV6-1 with TRBJ1-5; unclear D gene. This CDR3 is 13 amino acids long. CDR1 and CDR2 (germline): MNHNS, SASEGT. Trimming took off 6 bases at V and 6 bases at J, with 12 bases between the two ends. CDR3 amino acids: CASSRNVGQPQHF. CDR3 nucleotide sequence: TGTGCCAGCAGCAGAAACGTTGGTCAGCCCCAGCATTTT.

The genes are TRBV20-1 and TRBJ2-7, with 9 bases lining up with TRBD2. CDR3 length: 15 residues. The J segment lost 1 base and the V segment lost 3 bases, leaving 7 bases of the junction unmatched. CDR1 and CDR2 (germline): DFQATT, SNEGSKA (reference sequence). CDR3 nucleotides: TGCAGTGCTAGTCCCTTGACTAGCGGATCCTACGAGCAGTACTTC. Residues: CSASPLTSGSYEQYF.

The V call is TRBV5-1, the J call TRBJ2-3, with unresolved D. There are 15 residues in the CDR3. The V and J ends lost 4 bases and 3 bases respectively, with 15 bases between them. Germline CDR1 and CDR2: SGHRS and YFSETQ. CDR3 sequence: CASSDAAGPTDTQYF. DNA of the CDR3: TGCGCCAGCAGCGACGCAGCCGGTCCAACAGATACGCAGTATTTT.

This clonotype has more than one count but fewer than ten. The J gene is TRBJ2-2, the V gene TRBV4-3; 9 positions match TRBD2. This CDR3 is built from 19 residues. Germline V CDR1 and CDR2: LGHNA, YSLEER. The junction had 13 bases not matched to a gene; V was cut back by 3 bases and J by 2 bases. The CDR3 coding sequence is TGCGCCAGCAGCCAGGCCCCCCCCCCTAGCGGGGCCAACACCGGGGAGCTGTTTTTT. Amino acid sequence: CASSQAPPPSGANTGELFF.

The V call is TRBV18, the J call TRBJ1-2; D might be TRBD1 (5 bases). Per the germline V gene, CDR1 is KGHSH and CDR2 is LQKENI. The CDR3 consists of 14 residues. Trimming removed 2 bases at V and 8 bases at J, with 15 bases between. The DNA of the CDR3 is TGTGCCAGCTCACCAGTGGAAGGGGTGGGCGGCTACACCTTC. Encoded protein: CASSPVEGVGGYTF.

This chain uses TRBV20-1 with TRBJ2-1; 7 bases agree with TRBD1. This CDR3 is 13 amino acids long. Germline loops: CDR1 DFQATT, CDR2 SNEGSKA (reference sequence). Trimming took 2 bases from V and 5 from J; bases not matched to a gene: 3. The chain's CDR3 is CSARQGVNNEQFF. The CDR3 DNA follows: TGCAGTGCTAGACAGGGGGTCAACAATGAGCAGTTCTTC.

The chain recombines TRBV5-1 with TRBJ2-3; D gene ambiguous. Germline V gene lookup returns CDR1 SGHRS and CDR2 YFSETQ. The length of the CDR3 is 11 residues. Trimming removed 2 bases from V and 6 bases from J, with 4 bases in between. This CDR3 reads CASSFVDTQYF. The CDR3 DNA is TGCGCCAGCAGCTTTGTCGATACGCAGTATTTT. Drawing the rest from reference TRBV5-1 and TRBJ2-3, the complete variable domain is KAGVTQTPRYLIKTRGQQVTLSCSPISGHRSVSWYQQTPGQGLQFLFEYFSETQRNKGNFPGRFSGRQFSNSRSEMNVSTLELGDSALYLCASSFVDTQYFGPGTRLTVL.

The chain uses TRBV25-1 and TRBJ2-7; 7 bases are a match to TRBD2. Trimming cost V 4 bases and J 3 bases; bases outside gene matches: 3. The CDR3 totals 13 residues. Germline CDR1 reads MGHDK; CDR2 reads SYGVNS. CDR3 sequence (DNA): TGTGCCAGCAGTGTAGGACTAGTCTACGAGCAGTACTTC. Translated: CASSVGLVYEQYF.

V gene TRBV28 combines with J gene TRBJ2-2; 8 bases match TRBD1. The CDR3 runs to 15 residues. Trimming at V came to 7 bases and at J to 5 bases, leaving 9 bases not matched to a gene. Germline values: CDR1 MDHEN, CDR2 SYDVKM. CDR3 nucleotides: TGTGCCAGCACACCAGGGGGCAGGGAAACCGGGGAGCTGTTTTTT. Translating it yields CASTPGGRETGELFF.

V and J are TRBV7-2 and TRBJ2-2; D uncertain. With 5 bases removed from V and 3 bases from J, the gap between germline ends came to 7 bases. The CDR3 consists of 13 residues. Germline CDR1 SGHTA, CDR2 FQGNSA. CDR3 residues: CASSITDTGELFF. In nucleotides, the CDR3 is TGTGCCAGCAGCATAACAGACACCGGGGAGCTGTTTTTT.

The chain couples TRBV27 to TRBJ2-3, with 7 bases identical to TRBD2. CDR1 is MNHEY and CDR2 is SMNVEV in the germline V gene (reference sequence). V lost 0 bases and J lost 6; bases outside the gene matches: 6. CDR3 length equals 15 residues. The CDR3 DNA sequence: TGTGCCAGCAGTTTATCGCGGGCGGGAGCTGATACGCAGTATTTT. Its protein product is CASSLSRAGADTQYF.

Only a few counts were recorded for this clonotype. The V call is TRBV5-1, the J call TRBJ1-6, with D possibly being TRBD1 (5 bases). The CDR3 is 15 amino acids. V lost 1 base and J 7 bases, leaving 12 bases between the germline ends. Germline-derived CDR1 and CDR2 are SGHRS and YFSETQ. The CDR3 is CASSLSPRVNSPLHF. DNA of the CDR3: TGCGCCAGCAGCTTGTCCCCCAGGGTGAATTCACCCCTCCACTTT. Full variable domain (missing parts from reference TRBV5-1 and TRBJ1-6): KAGVTQTPRYLIKTRGQQVTLSCSPISGHRSVSWYQQTPGQGLQFLFEYFSETQRNKGNFPGRFSGRQFSNSRSEMNVSTLELGDSALYLCASSLSPRVNSPLHFGNGTRLTVT.

The rearrangement uses TRBV27 and TRBJ2-4; TRBD2 agrees at 8 bases. V lost 8 bases to trimming and J lost 0 bases; unmatched junction nucleotides: 6. There are 15 residues in the CDR3. Germline V gene data show CDR1 as MNHEY and CDR2 as SMNVEV (reference sequence). CDR3 protein: CASGAGGIAKNIQYF. As DNA, the CDR3 is TGTGCCAGCGGCGCGGGGGGAATAGCCAAAAACATTCAGTACTTC.

This clonotype occurred a few times. This chain joins TRBV6-2 or TRBV6-3 and TRBJ1-2, with D perhaps TRBD1 (5 bases). The germline CDR1 and CDR2 sequences are MNHEY and SVGEGT. Trimming took 10 bases from V and 0 from J, leaving 21 bases between them. The CDR3 is 16 residues long. The CDR3 sequence: CATRDWPILANYGYTF. The CDR3, as DNA: TGTGCCACCCGGGACTGGCCGATTTTGGCTAACTATGGCTACACCTTC.

The chain combines TRBV18 with TRBJ2-7, with D unclear. Germline CDR1 KGHSH, CDR2 LQKENI. V was shortened by 2 bases and J by 0 bases, with 11 bases between the two germline ends. CDR3 length: 15 residues. The CDR3 protein is CASSPSSLSSYEQYF. The CDR3 DNA is TGTGCCAGCTCACCATCGTCTCTCAGCTCCTACGAGCAGTACTTC.

V usage is TRBV7-9 and J usage is TRBJ2-7; D remains ambiguous. Trimming left V 5 bases short and J 0 bases short, with 11 bases between. This CDR3 has 14 residues. Germline CDR1 reads SEHNR; CDR2 reads FQNEAQ (reference sequence). This CDR3 reads CASSPPGSSYEQYF. The CDR3 coding sequence is TGTGCCAGCAGCCCCCCAGGCAGCTCCTACGAGCAGTACTTC.

The rearrangement joins TRBV28 to TRBJ1-1; perhaps TRBD1 as D (5 bases). Looked up from germline, CDR1 is MDHEN and CDR2 is SYDVKM. The CDR3 has 13 residues. V dropped 7 bases and J dropped 8 bases, with 17 bases sitting between them. The CDR3 DNA sequence: TGTGCCAGCATTCCCCTCGGGGGTACCGAAGCTTTCTTT. Translating gives CASIPLGGTEAFF.

In this sample, this clonotype turned up a few times. The V call is TRBV4-3, the J call TRBJ1-6, with 8 bases identical to TRBD1. V lost 2 bases, J lost 7 bases, and 13 bases stayed unmatched. CDR1 and CDR2 from the germline V gene are LGHNA and YSLEER. CDR3 length equals 18 residues. Here the CDR3 reads CASSQNLPRTGRNSPLHF. The CDR3 bases are TGCGCCAGCAGCCAAAATCTCCCAAGGACAGGGAGGAATTCACCCCTCCACTTT.